One T cell receptor (beta chain) is described in this entry. Only in-frame clones appear in the TCRdb table, and some are missing; sequencing was by immunoSEQ multiplex PCR. The sample carries 150,000 or so clones, approximately 90% recorded once. V lost 5 bases and J lost 5, with 19 bases in between. The CDR3 spans 15 residues. Germline CDR1 and CDR2: SGHVS and FNYEAQ. This sample was taken from a study of blood T cell repertoires in COVID-19. Study context: Acute and convalescent COVID-19 specimens originated in the United States, Italy and Spain. Nucleic acid was either cDNA or gDNA, and it came from T cells, B-cell-depleted T cells, or PBMCs.

This receptor was identified in a human donor in a cohort sampled during active COVID-19. The chain employs TRBV7-6 and TRBJ2-7, with D tentatively TRBD2 (6 bases). Sequencing used peripheral blood. The CDR3 DNA follows: TGTGCCAGCAGCCTCGGGTCGGGGGAGTGGAACGAGCAGTACTTC. Translating it yields CASSLGSGEWNEQYF.